This T cell receptor beta chain stems from a study of blood T cell repertoires in COVID-19. Study background: The study drew acute and convalescent COVID-19 samples from the United States, Italy and Spain.

Residents of about two dozen US areas, aged roughly 18 to 89 years, made up the participants. Grouping used clinical history reported by participants in a survey and questionnaire. Only in-frame clones appear in the TCRdb table, and some are missing; sequencing was by immunoSEQ multiplex PCR. This sample carries under 250,000 clones, approximately 84% of them seen once, and the ten largest clones take more than 1.5%. This TCR was recovered from a man in his forties who had recovered from COVID-19. Sequencing was carried out using PBMCs or T cells enriched from blood (not recorded which).

CDR3 amino acids: CAWSVWSSQETQYF. The CDR3 DNA is TGTGCCTGGAGTGTTTGGTCCAGCCAAGAGACCCAGTACTTC. The rearrangement joins TRBV30 to TRBJ2-5; D is ambiguous. Between the trimmed V and J ends, which lost 0 bases and 1 base, there was a span of 9 bases. The V gene's germline CDR1 is GTSNPN and CDR2 SVGIG (reference sequence). The CDR3 is 14 amino acids. Full variable domain (missing parts from reference TRBV30 and TRBJ2-5): SQTIHQWPATLVQPVGSPLSLECTVEGTSNPNLYWYRQAAGRGLQLLFYSVGIGQISSEVPQNLSASRPQDRQFILSSKKLLLSDSGFYLCAWSVWSSQETQYFGPGTRLLVL.